Below are 32 T cell receptor beta chains sequenced from a single sample in a study of monozygotic twins with inflammatory bowel disease. TCRdb reprocessed the 5' RACE reads, with one entry per CDR3 protein and no DNA. The listing records approximately 380,000 distinct CDR3 sequences. The sequencing sample was made of blood. The source is a human donor with ulcerative colitis or Crohn's disease, or a healthy co-twin of an affected twin (not recorded which).

The chain links TRBV5-6 to TRBJ1-1; with no DNA, the TCRdb D assignment of TRBD1 cannot be verified. The CDR3 is 13 residues long. Germline values: CDR1 SGHDT, CDR2 YYEEEE. This CDR3 is CASRGTENTEAFF.

The chain has TRBV7-2 and TRBJ2-1; no DNA is available, so the TRBD2 call from TCRdb remains unchecked. The CDR3 is 18 residues long. Germline lookup yields CDR1 SGHTA and CDR2 FQGNSA. Here the CDR3 reads CASSLRMVAGGSYNEQFF.

This rearrangement joins TRBV6-5 to TRBJ1-1; with no DNA, the TCRdb D assignment of TRBD1 cannot be verified. CDR1 MNHEY and CDR2 SVGAGI come from the germline V gene. There are 13 residues in the CDR3. The CDR3 spells CATSGHKNTEAFF.

The J gene is TRBJ1-5, the V gene TRBV20-1; TCRdb's D call of TRBD1 is untestable without DNA. The CDR3 covers 14 residues. Germline-derived CDR1 and CDR2 are DFQATT and SNEGSKA (reference sequence). CDR3: CSARRTAANQPQHF.

The CDR3 loop is CSASGGARVDTQYF. The chain uses TRBV20-1 and TRBJ2-3; TCRdb's D call, TRBD2, is unchecked because there is no DNA. This CDR3 is built from 14 residues. Germline-derived CDR1 and CDR2 are DFQATT and SNEGSKA (reference sequence).

The chain carries TRBV6-1 and TRBJ2-3; TCRdb returns TRBD2, unconfirmable since there is no DNA. The CDR3 has 16 amino acids. CDR1 MNHNS and CDR2 SASEGT come from the germline V gene. The CDR3 reads CASSEGTSGGTDTQYF.

The chain has TRBV20-1 and TRBJ2-7; TCRdb's D call of TRBD1 is untestable without DNA. Looked up from germline, CDR1 is DFQATT and CDR2 is SNEGSKA (reference sequence). The CDR3 is made up of 15 amino acids. The CDR3 sequence: CSARDRDRGAYEQYF.

The rearrangement links TRBV5-1 to TRBJ2-1. Germline V gene sequence: CDR1 SGHRS, CDR2 YFSETQ. This CDR3 has 11 amino acids. The chain's CDR3 is CASSPNTQQFF.

This sequence joins TRBV29-1 and TRBJ2-2. Germline CDR1 reads SQVTM; CDR2 reads ANQGSEA. This CDR3 is built from 11 residues. CDR3 residues: CSGFDTGELFF.

The V and J genes are TRBV27 and TRBJ1-2. Germline assignment: CDR1 MNHEY and CDR2 SMNVEV (reference sequence). This CDR3 comprises 14 residues. The chain's CDR3 is CASSLSPRGYGYTF.

The J gene is TRBJ2-2, the V gene TRBV5-4; TCRdb calls TRBD2, which cannot be checked without DNA. The CDR3 contains 15 residues. Germline CDR1 reads SGHNT; CDR2 reads YYREEE (reference sequence). This chain's CDR3 is CASSTGGPNTGELFF.

The chain recombines TRBV10-3 with TRBJ1-1. Germline V lookup: CDR1 ENHRY, CDR2 SYGVKD. The CDR3 is made up of 16 amino acids. CDR3 residues: CAISESGGQPNTEAFF.

The gene calls are TRBV5-1 and TRBJ2-3; TCRdb returns TRBD2, unconfirmable since there is no DNA. This CDR3 contains 16 residues. Germline V gene lookup returns CDR1 SGHRS and CDR2 YFSETQ. CDR3 region: CASSLGLAGSTDTQYF. Using reference TRBV5-1 and TRBJ2-3 for the parts outside the CDR3, the full variable domain is KAGVTQTPRYLIKTRGQQVTLSCSPISGHRSVSWYQQTPGQGLQFLFEYFSETQRNKGNFPGRFSGRQFSNSRSEMNVSTLELGDSALYLCASSLGLAGSTDTQYFGPGTRLTVL.

The chain uses TRBV5-5 and TRBJ1-2; TCRdb's D call, TRBD1, is unchecked because there is no DNA. Germline V gene sequence: CDR1 SGHKS, CDR2 YYEKEE (reference sequence). The CDR3 covers 14 residues. The CDR3 is CASSLRQTYYGYTF.

CDR3 sequence: CASSLFGGVYTGELFF. The V and J genes are TRBV7-3 and TRBJ2-2; TCRdb reports TRBD2, a call that lacks DNA to check it against. Looked up from germline, CDR1 is SGHTA and CDR2 is FQGTGA. The CDR3 extends over 16 amino acids.

The rearrangement uses TRBV7-3 and TRBJ2-3; checking the TCRdb D call of TRBD1 is not possible without DNA. Looked up from germline, CDR1 is SGHTA and CDR2 is FQGTGA. CDR3 length: 15 amino acids. CDR3: CASRRTGEYWDTQYF. Full variable domain (missing parts from reference TRBV7-3 and TRBJ2-3): GAGVSQTPSNKVTEKGKYVELRCDPISGHTALYWYRQSLGQGPEFLIYFQGTGAADDSGLPNDRFFAVRPEGSVSTLKIQRTERGDSAVYLCASRRTGEYWDTQYFGPGTRLTVL.

The gene calls are TRBV29-1 and TRBJ2-7. Germline V lookup: CDR1 SQVTM, CDR2 ANQGSEA. This CDR3 spans 11 amino acids. The CDR3 region is CSVDNSYEQYF.

This chain uses TRBV5-4 with TRBJ2-7; TCRdb selects TRBD2, and the lack of DNA leaves this call unchecked. From germline, CDR1 is SGHNT and CDR2 YYREEE (reference sequence). The CDR3 contains 15 residues. CDR3: CASSWGLAGGYEQYF.

The genes are TRBV20-1 and TRBJ2-7. In germline, CDR1 is DFQATT, CDR2 SNEGSKA (reference sequence). This CDR3 has 15 residues. The CDR3 spells CSATSGRLLTYEQYF.

This chain joins TRBV12-3 or TRBV12-4 and TRBJ2-7; TCRdb proposes TRBD1, but this gene call is untestable without DNA. CDR3 length: 13 amino acids. This CDR3 is CASSSTGSYEQYF.

The chain couples TRBV6-2 or TRBV6-3 to TRBJ2-7. This CDR3 is built from 13 residues. CDR1 MNHEY and CDR2 SVGEGT come from the germline V gene. The CDR3 region is CASSDRAPYEQYF.

V and J are TRBV7-2 and TRBJ1-4; with no DNA, the TCRdb D assignment of TRBD1 cannot be verified. CDR1 and CDR2 from the germline V gene are SGHTA and FQGNSA. This CDR3 spans 13 amino acids. CDR3 region: CASSRGQAEKLFF.

V and J are TRBV27 and TRBJ2-3; the D gene TCRdb calls, TRBD1, cannot be checked with no DNA. Germline CDR1 MNHEY, CDR2 SMNVEV (reference sequence). The CDR3 loop spans 18 amino acids. The CDR3 here is CASSTPQAGGGSTDTQYF.

The CDR3 region is CASSLRGQGNSGNTIYF. The gene calls are TRBV7-3 and TRBJ1-3; checking the TCRdb D call of TRBD1 is not possible without DNA. The germline V gene has CDR1 SGHTA and CDR2 FQGTGA. The CDR3 sequence is 17 residues long.

The rearrangement uses TRBV4-3 and TRBJ1-5; TCRdb proposes TRBD1, but this gene call is untestable without DNA. From germline, CDR1 is LGHNA and CDR2 YSLEER. The CDR3 is 15 residues long. CDR3 sequence: CASSQSTAPGQPQHF.

CDR3: CASSQWGGRSGTDTQYF. The rearrangement links TRBV28 to TRBJ2-3; TCRdb gives TRBD1 as the D gene, but with no DNA this cannot be confirmed. The CDR3 spans 17 residues. The germline gives CDR1 MDHEN, CDR2 SYDVKM.

The chain has TRBV6-2 or TRBV6-3 and TRBJ1-1. Germline V CDR1 and CDR2: MNHEY, SVGEGT. The CDR3 extends over 12 amino acids. The CDR3: CASSYWSTEAFF.

This CDR3 reads CASNRGQTGGYEQYF. This rearrangement joins TRBV5-6 to TRBJ2-7; the TRBD1 assignment by TCRdb is unverifiable without DNA. Per germline, CDR1 SGHDT and CDR2 YYEEEE. There are 15 residues in the CDR3.

The chain uses TRBV5-1 and TRBJ2-7; TCRdb indicates TRBD2, and absent DNA this call remains unverified. The CDR3 runs to 16 residues. The germline CDR1 and CDR2 sequences are SGHRS and YFSETQ. CDR3 protein: CASSLGARVLPYEQYF.

The chain employs TRBV20-1 and TRBJ1-2. The CDR3 spans 14 residues. Germline CDR1 is DFQATT and CDR2 is SNEGSKA (reference sequence). This chain's CDR3 is CSARSLGRSYGYTF.

This chain uses TRBV7-3 with TRBJ2-3. Germline V CDR1 and CDR2: SGHTA, FQGTGA. This CDR3 has 12 residues. CDR3 residues: CASSFYGDTQYF.

V and J are TRBV7-8 and TRBJ1-4. The CDR3 is made up of 12 amino acids. From germline, CDR1 is SGHVS and CDR2 FQNEAQ. The CDR3 region is CASSFLQEKLFF.